This T cell receptor beta chain originates from a study of blood T cells in healthy people across ages. Researchers report isolating at least 6 million PBMCs per sample. CDR3 length: 13 amino acids. Germline V gene lookup returns CDR1 GTSNPN and CDR2 SVGIG (reference sequence). Trimming shortened V by 4 bases and J by 1 base, and 10 bases separated the two germline ends. The second PCR ran roughly 6 to 11 cycles with a sample-barcoded 5' primer and J-beta primers. A tag from a template-switch adaptor with 12 random nucleotides marked each cDNA molecule. TCRdb re-called the 5' RACE reads through MiXCR, storing one row per CDR3 protein. Of about 1,500,000 distinct CDR3 sequences detected, around 42% appear once; the ten largest clones hold 7% to 9.5%.

The genes are TRBV30 and TRBJ1-1; D not resolved. The receptor comes from a woman under 30 in good health. Sequences were obtained from blood. CDR3 DNA: TGTGCCTGGATAGGGAGGGAGAACACTGAAGCTTTCTTT. This translates into CAWIGRENTEAFF.